Each of the 12 T cell receptor beta chains below was sequenced from the same sample in a study of T cell responses to AZD1222 COVID-19 vaccine. The repertoire was sequenced with immunoSEQ multiplex PCR; TCRdb's copy has only in-frame clones and lacks some. The top ten clones hold more than 0.75% of a sample with around 170,000 clones, about nine tenths of them seen once. The starting material was peripheral blood, obtained on day 0 of AZD1222 vaccination. These receptors were obtained from an adult in good health.

Concerning this clone: Additional DNA sequences in this sample encode the identical CDR3. The chain recombines TRBV27 with TRBJ1-1; tentative D call: TRBD1 (6 bases). The CDR3 covers 13 residues. Germline V lookup: CDR1 MNHEY, CDR2 SMNVEV (reference sequence). Trimming pared 3 bases from V and 5 bases from J, leaving 10 bases between. CDR3 sequence (DNA): TGTGCCAGCAGTTTCAGGGGTGGGACTGAAGCTTTCTTT. Its protein is CASSFRGGTEAFF.

This clone was observed a handful of times. The gene calls are TRBV6-1 and TRBJ2-1; 10 bases are shared with TRBD1. Germline V gives CDR1 MNHNS, CDR2 SASEGT. CDR3 length: 17 residues. J gave up 8 bases and V 3 bases, and 13 bases lay outside the gene matches. The DNA of the CDR3 is TGTGCCAGCAGTGATAGAGACAGGGGGCAGCTCGTCGATGAGCAGTTCTTC. Its protein is CASSDRDRGQLVDEQFF.

The rearrangement uses TRBV18 and TRBJ2-3; D unclear. V lost 3 bases and J lost 0, with 13 bases in between. CDR1 KGHSH and CDR2 LQKENI come from the germline V gene. CDR3 size: 16 residues. The CDR3, as DNA: TGTGCCAGCTCACCGGTTGGTCGAGCTAGCACAGATACGCAGTATTTT. Protein: CASSPVGRASTDTQYF.

This clone was found once. The chain employs TRBV7-2 and TRBJ2-2; D not resolved. This CDR3 spans 14 amino acids. V dropped 1 base and J dropped 3 bases, with 6 bases sitting between them. The germline V gene has CDR1 SGHTA and CDR2 FQGNSA. The DNA of the CDR3 is TGTGCCAGCAGCTTAGTCACAGACACCGGGGAGCTGTTTTTT. Translated: CASSLVTDTGELFF.

The V gene is TRBV3-1 (or the pseudogene TRBV3-2), the J gene TRBJ2-1; 16 bases agree with TRBD2. This CDR3 comprises 16 residues. After removal of 4 bases from V and 7 bases from J, the junction contained 4 bases not matched to a gene. The germline CDR1 and CDR2 sequences are LGHDT and YNNKEL (reference sequence). CDR3: CASSPGLAGGLNEQFF. The CDR3, as DNA: TGTGCCAGCAGCCCGGGACTAGCGGGGGGGTTGAATGAGCAGTTCTTC.

The genes are TRBV2 and TRBJ1-1; 7 nucleotides agree with TRBD1. CDR3 length: 12 amino acids. Unmatched junction bases numbered 7, after V lost 3 bases and J lost 12 bases. Germline V gives CDR1 SNHLY, CDR2 FYNNEI. CDR3 sequence reads: CASSDRGSSTFF. As DNA, the CDR3 is TGTGCCAGCAGTGACAGGGGGTCTAGTACTTTCTTT. The full variable domain, its missing parts supplied by reference TRBV2 and TRBJ1-1, is EPEVTQTPSHQVTQMGQEVILRCVPISNHLYFYWYRQILGQKVEFLVSFYNNEISEKSEIFDDQFSVERPDGSNFTLKIRSTKLEDSAMYFCASSDRGSSTFFGQGTRLTVV.

J is TRBJ1-1 and V is TRBV10-1; possible D gene TRBD1, 5 bases. There are 12 residues in the CDR3. Between the trimmed V and J ends, which lost 2 bases and 11 bases, there was a span of 12 bases. Germline values: CDR1 WNHNN, CDR2 SYGVQD (reference sequence). The CDR3 sequence: CASSEPQGRAFF. Written as DNA, the CDR3 is TGCGCCAGCAGTGAGCCCCAGGGACGCGCTTTCTTT.

The V gene is TRBV20-1, the J gene TRBJ1-2; D is possibly TRBD1 (6 bases). The length of the CDR3 is 13 residues. Germline-derived CDR1 and CDR2 are DFQATT and SNEGSKA (reference sequence). Trimming cost V 3 bases and J 4 bases, with 12 bases left between them. The CDR3 coding sequence is TGCAGTGCTAGTGCGGGACAAGTCTATGGCTACACCTTC. Protein: CSASAGQVYGYTF.

The J gene is TRBJ1-2, the V gene TRBV7-8; 7 positions match TRBD1. The CDR3 extends over 15 amino acids. The germline V gene encodes CDR1 SGHVS and CDR2 FQNEAQ. J was trimmed by 0 bases and V by 1 base; bases with no gene match: 2. The DNA of the CDR3 is TGTGCCAGCAGCTTAGGACAGGGACCTAACTATGGCTACACCTTC. Its translation: CASSLGQGPNYGYTF.

The chain combines TRBV6-1 with TRBJ1-2; possibly TRBD1 for D (5 bases). CDR1 and CDR2 (germline): MNHNS, SASEGT. Trimming left V 2 bases short and J 4 bases short, with 11 bases between. The CDR3 runs 14 residues. In nucleotides, the CDR3 is TGTGCCAGCAGTGAATTGGCAGGGCTCTATGGCTACACCTTC. Protein sequence: CASSELAGLYGYTF.

DNA of the CDR3: TGTGCCAGCAGCTCTTCACTCCTCGGGAGCGGGGGGCCCGGGGAGCTGTTTTTT. This gives the protein CASSSSLLGSGGPGELFF. V is TRBV7-8 and J is TRBJ2-2; 9 bases map to TRBD2. The CDR3 is made up of 18 amino acids. Trimming cost V 4 bases and J 6 bases; bases outside gene matches: 15. Germline V lookup: CDR1 SGHVS, CDR2 FQNEAQ.

V and J are TRBV19 and TRBJ1-3; D gene uncertain. The V end was cut by 5 bases, the J end by 0 bases, with 11 bases between. CDR1 is LNHDA, CDR2 SQIVND, per germline (reference sequence). This CDR3 contains 15 residues. CDR3 loop: CASSPADLSGNTIYF. As DNA, the CDR3 is TGTGCCAGTAGTCCAGCGGACCTCTCTGGAAACACCATATATTTT.